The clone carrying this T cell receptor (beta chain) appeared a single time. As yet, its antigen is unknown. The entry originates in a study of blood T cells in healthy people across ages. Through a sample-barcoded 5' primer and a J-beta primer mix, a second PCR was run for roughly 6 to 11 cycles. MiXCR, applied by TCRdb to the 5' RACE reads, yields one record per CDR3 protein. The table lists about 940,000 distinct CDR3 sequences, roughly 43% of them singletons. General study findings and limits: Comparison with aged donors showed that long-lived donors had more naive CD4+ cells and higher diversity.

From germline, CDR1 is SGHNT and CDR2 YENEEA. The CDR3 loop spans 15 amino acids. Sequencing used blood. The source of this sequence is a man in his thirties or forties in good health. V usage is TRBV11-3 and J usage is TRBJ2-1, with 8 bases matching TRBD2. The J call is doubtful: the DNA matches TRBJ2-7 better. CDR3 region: CASSFTGGAYNEQYF. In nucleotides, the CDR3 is TGTGCCAGCAGCTTTACGGGGGGGGCTTACAATGAGCAGTACTTC.